This passage covers 17 T cell receptor beta chains from one sample sequenced in a study of neurological immune-mediated disorders (dated by TCRdb to about 2019). The library relied on 5' RACE. Sequenced on an Illumina HiSeq 2500. The raw public data were reprocessed by TCRdb itself: fastp quality trimming at Q25, MiXCR clonotype calling, in-frame beta chains only. Every entry covers one CDR3 protein and lists the most common genes and DNA from its rows. The sample table records around 44,000 distinct CDR3 sequences; over 2% of these occur just once. Jointly, the top ten make up 12% of the sample. The sequenced material came from PBMCs. These receptors all stem from a man aged 25 to 40 with multiple sclerosis.

The chain carries TRBV6-2 or TRBV6-3 and TRBJ2-1, with D perhaps being TRBD1 or TRBD2 (5 bases each). Trimming removed 2 bases at V and 8 bases at J, with 16 bases between. Germline values: CDR1 MNHEY, CDR2 SVGEGT. This CDR3 comprises 15 residues. The CDR3 nucleotides read TGTGCCAGCAGTTACGCGGCAGAGGGGAAATATGAGCAGTTCTTC. This translates into CASSYAAEGKYEQFF.

Ten or more counts support this clonotype. The CDR3 DNA follows: TGCAGTGCTAGAGATGGGGGGAATGAGCAGTTCTTC. Encoded protein: CSARDGGNEQFF. This rearrangement joins TRBV20-1 to TRBJ2-1, with D possibly being TRBD2 (6 bases). From germline, CDR1 is DFQATT and CDR2 SNEGSKA (reference sequence). Trimming shortened V by 0 bases and J by 7 bases, and 7 bases separated the two germline ends. The CDR3 covers 12 residues.

This clonotype was counted ten times or more. V is TRBV28 and J is TRBJ2-7; D is uncertain. The CDR3 extends over 12 amino acids. The germline V gene has CDR1 MDHEN and CDR2 SYDVKM. V was trimmed by 1 base and J by 1 base, leaving 2 bases between them. The CDR3 bases are TGTGCCAGCAGTTTATATTCCTACGAGCAGTACTTC. Its protein product is CASSLYSYEQYF.

This clonotype has ten or more counts. The chain joins TRBV12-3 or TRBV12-4 to TRBJ2-1; 8 bases are a match to TRBD2. V trimming: 10 bases; J trimming: 10 bases; junction bases outside the gene matches: 12. This CDR3 has 13 residues. In DNA, the CDR3 is TGTGCCACCCTAAACGGGGGGGCTGTAGAGCAGTTCTTC. This gives the protein CATLNGGAVEQFF.

This clonotype occurred many times. The genes are TRBV10-3 and TRBJ2-7; the match to TRBD2 covers 13 bases. Unmatched junction bases numbered 5, after V lost 0 bases and J lost 3 bases. CDR3 size: 17 residues. CDR1 is ENHRY, CDR2 SYGVKD, per germline. In nucleotides, the CDR3 is TGTGCCATCAGTGAGTCTGGACTAGCGGGGGCCTTCTACGAGCAGTACTTC. Translating gives CAISESGLAGAFYEQYF.

This clonotype was counted many times. V is TRBV20-1 and J is TRBJ1-5; possible D gene TRBD1, 6 bases. This CDR3 comprises 16 residues. In germline, CDR1 is DFQATT, CDR2 SNEGSKA (reference sequence). V shed 0 bases and J shed 6 bases, with 18 bases lying between them. CDR3 DNA: TGCAGTGCTAGAGATCCGGTGGGGGGGCCAACTCAGCCCCAGCATTTT. It is translated as CSARDPVGGPTQPQHF.

This clonotype was observed many times. CDR3 bases: TGTGCCAGCAGTTACATAAGCGGGAGGATCCAAGAGACCCAGTACTTC. It is translated as CASSYISGRIQETQYF. The chain is built from TRBV6-2 or TRBV6-3 and TRBJ2-5; 9 bases match TRBD2. Trimming took 2 bases from V and 1 from J; bases not matched to a gene: 5. Per germline, CDR1 MNHEY and CDR2 SVGEGT. The CDR3 consists of 16 residues.

This clonotype was seen at least ten times. The chain links TRBV4-3 to TRBJ2-7; D gene uncertain. The V gene lost 0 bases and the J gene lost 0 bases, with 9 bases spanning the gap. Germline V CDR1 and CDR2: LGHNA, YSLEER. The CDR3 has 15 amino acids. CDR3 nucleotide sequence: TGCGCCAGCAGCCAAGATAGTTACAGCTCCTACGAGCAGTACTTC. This gives the protein CASSQDSYSSYEQYF.

In its sample, this clonotype was seen many times. This chain uses TRBV5-1 with TRBJ1-4, with TRBD1 matching 9 bases. V was pared by 6 bases and J by 3 bases, with 6 bases of the junction left unmatched. The CDR3 totals 15 residues. From germline, CDR1 is SGHRS and CDR2 YFSETQ. CDR3 coding DNA: TGCGCCAGCAAATCACAGGGGGCAGCTAATGAAAAACTGTTTTTT. Protein sequence: CASKSQGAANEKLFF. Complete variable domain (other parts from reference TRBV5-1 and TRBJ1-4): KAGVTQTPRYLIKTRGQQVTLSCSPISGHRSVSWYQQTPGQGLQFLFEYFSETQRNKGNFPGRFSGRQFSNSRSEMNVSTLELGDSALYLCASKSQGAANEKLFFGSGTQLSVL.

This clonotype was seen repeatedly, ten times or more. The chain links TRBV5-1 to TRBJ2-1, with D uncertain. The V gene's germline CDR1 is SGHRS and CDR2 YFSETQ. This CDR3 has 15 residues. V was trimmed by 4 bases and J by 1 base, leaving 12 bases between them. The CDR3 DNA reads TGCGCCAGCAGCCGCATAGCAGGATCCTACAATGAGCAGTTCTTC. It is translated as CASSRIAGSYNEQFF.

This clonotype was seen repeatedly, ten times or more. This chain uses TRBV28 with TRBJ1-5, with 8 bases fitting TRBD1. CDR1 and CDR2 from the germline V gene are MDHEN and SYDVKM. The CDR3 runs 18 residues. The trim removed 6 bases at V and 0 bases at J, leaving 13 bases unmatched. The CDR3 DNA sequence: TGTGCCAGCAGCCCTCGAGTGACAGGGGCTTATAGCAATCAGCCCCAGCATTTT. As protein: CASSPRVTGAYSNQPQHF.

This clonotype was detected ten times or more. The chain carries TRBV3-1 and TRBJ2-1; possibly TRBD1 or TRBD2 for D (6 bases each). The CDR3 length is 13 residues. The V end lost 7 bases, the J end lost 2 bases, and 9 bases lay between the germline ends. The germline V gene has CDR1 LGHDT and CDR2 YNNKEL (reference sequence). The DNA for the CDR3 is TGTGCCAGCAACGGGGGCCCCTACAATGAGCAGTTCTTC. As protein: CASNGGPYNEQFF.

Many counts were recorded for this clonotype. The V call is TRBV15, the J call TRBJ2-1, with D unresolved. V dropped 0 bases and J dropped 2 bases, with 14 bases sitting between them. The CDR3 extends over 17 amino acids. Looked up from germline, CDR1 is LNHNV and CDR2 is YYDKDF (reference sequence). The CDR3 nucleotides are TGTGCCACCAGCAGAGACTCAATCCAAGGGACCTACAATGAGCAGTTCTTC. It specifies CATSRDSIQGTYNEQFF.

This clonotype appeared a few times. The chain joins TRBV3-1 to TRBJ1-6; a possible D gene is TRBD1 (5 bases). Trimming took 5 bases from V and 8 from J, leaving 13 bases between them. Germline loops: CDR1 LGHDT, CDR2 YNNKEL (reference sequence). The CDR3 spans 14 residues. The CDR3 sequence is CASSITVGDSPLHF. In DNA, the CDR3 is TGTGCCAGCAGCATTACGGTAGGGGATTCACCCCTCCACTTT.

This clonotype came up many times. This chain connects TRBV12-3 or TRBV12-4 to TRBJ2-7; 9 positions match TRBD1. Unmatched junction bases numbered 6, after V lost 3 bases and J lost 0 bases. The CDR3 is 16 amino acids. The CDR3 loop is CASSFSSDRGSYEQYF. CDR3 nucleotides: TGTGCCAGCAGTTTCTCGTCGGACAGGGGCTCCTACGAGCAGTACTTC.

In its sample, this clonotype was seen many times. The chain combines TRBV10-3 with TRBJ1-5; 7 bases are a match to TRBD1. CDR1 and CDR2 from the germline V gene are ENHRY and SYGVKD. The CDR3 covers 14 residues. The ends lost 3 bases at V and 4 bases at J; junction bases unmatched: 3. CDR3 residues: CAISDVRGNQPQHF. Written as DNA, the CDR3 is TGTGCCATCAGTGACGTCAGGGGGAATCAGCCCCAGCATTTT.

This clonotype was found many times. The chain has TRBV7-9 and TRBJ2-7, with D perhaps TRBD1 or TRBD2 (6 bases each). This CDR3 region has 15 residues. Trimming pared 6 bases from V and 6 bases from J, leaving 21 bases between. Looked up from germline, CDR1 is SEHNR and CDR2 is FQNEAQ (reference sequence). CDR3 sequence reads: CASSIIGGGSVEQYF. DNA of the CDR3: TGTGCCAGCAGTATCATAGGGGGAGGAAGCGTCGAGCAGTACTTC.